This is a list of T cell receptor beta chains from one sample in a study of cytomegalovirus exposure and HLA in healthy donors. The data were produced by immunoSEQ multiplex PCR, yet TCRdb's version contains in-frame clones alone and is incomplete. The data contain 82,000 or so clones, around 94% of them singletons. The specimen sequenced was PBMCs. These receptors were taken from a man aged 18 to 30 in good health and CMV-seronegative. Each CDR3 is given with its conserved first and last residue. D genes are given only for firm matches. Size tells how often a clone was seen (once, few, many) or the class of an expanded clone, and some rows leave it out.

V	size	D	J	DNA	CDR3
TRBV25-1	few	-	TRBJ1-1	TGTGCCAGCAGCTTGTTCCTGGAAGCTTTCTTT	CASSLFLEAFF
TRBV29-1	-	-	TRBJ2-7	TGCAGCGTGGTGCTTGACAGTATCCCTTCCTACGAGCAGTACTTC	CSVVLDSIPSYEQYF
TRBV7-2	-	-	TRBJ1-6	TGTGCCAGCGATCCCCAGGGGATCTCCTATAATTCACCCCTCCACTTT	CASDPQGISYNSPLHF
TRBV5-1	-	-	TRBJ2-1	TGCGCCAGCAGCCCCGCCGGGAGCAACTACAATGAGCAGTTCTTC	CASSPAGSNYNEQFF
TRBV6-5	-	-	TRBJ1-3	TGTGCCAGTAAAGCCGGGGTCTCTGGAAACACCATATATTTT	CASKAGVSGNTIYF
TRBV2	-	-	TRBJ2-1	TGTGCCAGCAGTCCACTAGAGCTGCTCTACAATGAGCAGTTCTTC	CASSPLELLYNEQFF
TRBV9	-	-	TRBJ1-1	TGTGCCAGCAGCGTAGCTCAGGGATACACTGAAGCTTTCTTT	CASSVAQGYTEAFF
TRBV2	-	-	TRBJ2-7	TGTGCCAGCAGTGAAGTAAGGCGGTCCTACGAGCAGTACTTC	CASSEVRRSYEQYF
TRBV7-9	-	-	TRBJ1-2	TGTGCCAGCAGCATGACAGAGTTC	CASSMTEF
TRBV10-3	-	-	TRBJ1-5	TGTGCCATCAGCACGCGACAGAATCAGCCCCAGCATTTT	CAISTRQNQPQHF